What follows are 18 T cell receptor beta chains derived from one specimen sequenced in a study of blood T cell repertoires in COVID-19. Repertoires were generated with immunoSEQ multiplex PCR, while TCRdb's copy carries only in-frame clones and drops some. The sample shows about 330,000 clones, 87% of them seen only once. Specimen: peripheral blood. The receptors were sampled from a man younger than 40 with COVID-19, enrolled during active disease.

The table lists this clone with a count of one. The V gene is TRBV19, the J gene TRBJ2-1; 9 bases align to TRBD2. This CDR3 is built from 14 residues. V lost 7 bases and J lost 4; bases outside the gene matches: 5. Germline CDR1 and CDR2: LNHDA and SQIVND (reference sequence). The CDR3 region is CASNGGGVYNEQFF. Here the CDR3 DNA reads TGTGCCAGTAACGGCGGGGGGGTATACAATGAGCAGTTCTTC.

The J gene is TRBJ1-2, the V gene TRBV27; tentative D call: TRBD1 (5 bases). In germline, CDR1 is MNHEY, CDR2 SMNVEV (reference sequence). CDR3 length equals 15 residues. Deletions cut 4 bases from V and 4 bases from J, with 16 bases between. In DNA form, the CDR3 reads TGTGCCAGCAGTTCCCTCGGGGGGTTCGGCTATGGCTACACCTTC. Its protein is CASSSLGGFGYGYTF.

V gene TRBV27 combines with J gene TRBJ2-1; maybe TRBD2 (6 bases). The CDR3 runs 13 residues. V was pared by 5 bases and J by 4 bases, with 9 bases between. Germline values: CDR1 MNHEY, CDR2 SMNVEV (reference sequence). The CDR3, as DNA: TGTGCCAGCAGTCTGGGACTTTACAATGAGCAGTTCTTC. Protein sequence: CASSLGLYNEQFF.

In DNA, the CDR3 is TGTGCCAGCAGCTGGACCGGGACAGAGAACACCGGGGAGCTGTTTTTT. As protein: CASSWTGTENTGELFF. The J gene is TRBJ2-2, the V gene TRBV11-3; 7 nucleotides match TRBD1. The CDR3 has 16 residues. Germline V gene data show CDR1 as SGHNT and CDR2 as YENEEA. J was trimmed by 1 base and V by 4 bases; bases with no gene match: 6.

Here the CDR3 reads CASSLPPYEQYF. CDR3 DNA: TGTGCCAGCAGCCTCCCCCCTTACGAGCAGTACTTC. V and J are TRBV7-8 and TRBJ2-7, with D unresolved. CDR3 length: 12 amino acids. The V end lost 5 bases, the J end lost 4 bases, and 9 bases lay between the germline ends. CDR1 SGHVS and CDR2 FQNEAQ come from the germline V gene.

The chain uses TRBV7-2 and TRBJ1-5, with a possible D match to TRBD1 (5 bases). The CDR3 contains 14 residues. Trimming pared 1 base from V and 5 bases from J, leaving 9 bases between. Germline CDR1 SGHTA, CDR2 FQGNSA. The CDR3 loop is CASSLGRGHQPQHF. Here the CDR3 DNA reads TGTGCCAGCAGCTTAGGGAGGGGCCATCAGCCCCAGCATTTT.

The CDR3 sequence is CASSPRTTHEQYF. Here the CDR3 DNA reads TGTGCCAGCAGCCCGCGGACTACGCACGAGCAGTACTTC. The chain carries TRBV6-5 and TRBJ2-7; weak D call: TRBD2 (6 bases). This CDR3 has 13 amino acids. Germline values: CDR1 MNHEY, CDR2 SVGAGI. V gave up 6 bases and J gave up 5 bases, with 14 bases separating them.

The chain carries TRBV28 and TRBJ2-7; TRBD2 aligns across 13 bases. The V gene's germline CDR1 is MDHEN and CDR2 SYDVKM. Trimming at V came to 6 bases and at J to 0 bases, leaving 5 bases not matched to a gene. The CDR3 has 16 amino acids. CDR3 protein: CASSSGLAGDSYEQYF. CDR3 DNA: TGTGCCAGCAGCTCCGGACTAGCGGGAGACTCCTACGAGCAGTACTTC.

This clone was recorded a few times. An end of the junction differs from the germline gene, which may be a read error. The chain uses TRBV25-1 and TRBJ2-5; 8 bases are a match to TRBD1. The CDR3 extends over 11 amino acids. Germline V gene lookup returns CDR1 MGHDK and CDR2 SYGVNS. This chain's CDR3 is CASTHGTGRDF. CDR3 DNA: TGTGCCAGCACCCACGGGACAGGAAGGGACTTC.

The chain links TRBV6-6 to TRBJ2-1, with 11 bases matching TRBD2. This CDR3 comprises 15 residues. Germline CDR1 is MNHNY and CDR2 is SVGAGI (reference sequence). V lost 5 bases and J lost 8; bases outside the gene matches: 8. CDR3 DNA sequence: TGTGCCAGCAGTCTTAGCGGGAGGGCCGTCGATGAGCAGTTCTTC. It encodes CASSLSGRAVDEQFF.

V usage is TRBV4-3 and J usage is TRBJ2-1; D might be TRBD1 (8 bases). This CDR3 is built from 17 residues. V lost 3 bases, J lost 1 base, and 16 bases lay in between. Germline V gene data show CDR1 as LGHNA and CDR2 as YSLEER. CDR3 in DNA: TGCGCCAGCAGCCATGACTTACAGGGGGGGTCCTACAATGAGCAGTTCTTC. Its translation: CASSHDLQGGSYNEQFF.

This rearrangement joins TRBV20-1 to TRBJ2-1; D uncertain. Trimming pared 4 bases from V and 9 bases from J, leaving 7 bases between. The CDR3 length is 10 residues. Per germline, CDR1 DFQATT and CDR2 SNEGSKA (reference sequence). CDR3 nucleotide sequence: TGCAGTGCTATTCGCGCTGAGCAGTTCTTC. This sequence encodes CSAIRAEQFF.

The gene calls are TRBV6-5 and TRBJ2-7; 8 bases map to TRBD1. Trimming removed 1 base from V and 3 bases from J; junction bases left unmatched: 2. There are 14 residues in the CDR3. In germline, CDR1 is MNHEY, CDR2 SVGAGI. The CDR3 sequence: CASSYLDRGYEQYF. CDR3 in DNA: TGTGCCAGCAGTTACTTAGACAGGGGCTACGAGCAGTACTTC.

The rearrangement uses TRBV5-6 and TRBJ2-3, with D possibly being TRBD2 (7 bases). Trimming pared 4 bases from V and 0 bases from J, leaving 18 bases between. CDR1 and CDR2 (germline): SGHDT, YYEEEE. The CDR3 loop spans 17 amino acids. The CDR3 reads CASSPLGRGASTDTQYF. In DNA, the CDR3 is TGTGCCAGCAGCCCTTTAGGGAGGGGGGCGAGCACAGATACGCAGTATTTT.

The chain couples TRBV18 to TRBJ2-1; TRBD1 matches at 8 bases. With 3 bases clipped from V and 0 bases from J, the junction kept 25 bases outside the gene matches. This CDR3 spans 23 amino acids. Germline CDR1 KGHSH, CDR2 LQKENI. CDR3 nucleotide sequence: TGTGCCAGCTCACCCACTAGGAAGTCGGACAGGGACAAACTGGCGTACTCCTACAATGAGCAGTTCTTC. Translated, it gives CASSPTRKSDRDKLAYSYNEQFF.

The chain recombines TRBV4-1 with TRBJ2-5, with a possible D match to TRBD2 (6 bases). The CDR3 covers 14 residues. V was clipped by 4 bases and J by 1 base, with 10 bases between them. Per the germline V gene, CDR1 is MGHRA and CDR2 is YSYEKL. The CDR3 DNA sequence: TGCGCCAGCAGCCGCTCCGGGGGCCAAGAGACCCAGTACTTC. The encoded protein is CASSRSGGQETQYF.

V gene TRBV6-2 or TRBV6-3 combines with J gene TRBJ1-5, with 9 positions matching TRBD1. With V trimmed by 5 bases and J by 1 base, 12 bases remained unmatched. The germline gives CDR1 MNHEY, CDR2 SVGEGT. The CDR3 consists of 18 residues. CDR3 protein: CASSRGGTGRLSNQPQHF. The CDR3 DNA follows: TGTGCCAGCAGTCGCGGAGGGACAGGGAGACTCAGCAATCAGCCCCAGCATTTT.

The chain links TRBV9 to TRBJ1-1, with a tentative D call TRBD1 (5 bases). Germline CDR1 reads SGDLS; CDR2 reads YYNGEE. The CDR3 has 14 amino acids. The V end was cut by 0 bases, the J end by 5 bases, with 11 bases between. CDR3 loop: CASSVEGRATEAFF. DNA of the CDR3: TGTGCCAGCAGCGTAGAAGGCAGGGCGACTGAAGCTTTCTTT.